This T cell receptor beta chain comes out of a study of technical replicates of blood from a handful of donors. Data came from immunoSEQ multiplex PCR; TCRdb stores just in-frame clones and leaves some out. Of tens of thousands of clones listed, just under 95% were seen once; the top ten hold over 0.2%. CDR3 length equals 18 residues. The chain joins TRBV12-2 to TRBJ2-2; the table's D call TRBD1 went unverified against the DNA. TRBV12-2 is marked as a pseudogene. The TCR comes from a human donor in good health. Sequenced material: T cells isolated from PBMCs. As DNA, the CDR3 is TGTGCAAGTCGCATAGAAAGCGGGACAGGGGAATTTGGCGGGGAGCTGTTTTTT. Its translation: CASRIESGTGEFGGELFF.